This T cell receptor (beta chain) stems from a study of blood T cell repertoires in COVID-19. In the original processing: Reference gene primer amplification gave estimated nucleated cell counts. Method: immunoSEQ multiplex PCR; TCRdb's copy keeps in-frame clones and lacks some. The V and J calls and the clone size are those of that table, but D and trimming were determined from the DNA. The sample lists over 200,000 clones; about 73% were seen once. Of note for this clone: Other DNA sequences in the sample encode the same CDR3.

This clonotype was obtained from a woman older than 75 with acute or convalescent COVID-19. Material for sequencing was peripheral blood.

CDR3 bases: TGTGCCAGCAGTCGCAGGGTGAACACTGAAGCTTTCTTT. Translating gives CASSRRVNTEAFF. The chain has TRBV12-3 or TRBV12-4 and TRBJ1-1; D possibly corresponds to TRBD1 (5 bases). V was trimmed by 5 bases and J by 0 bases, leaving 7 bases between them. There are 13 residues in the CDR3.